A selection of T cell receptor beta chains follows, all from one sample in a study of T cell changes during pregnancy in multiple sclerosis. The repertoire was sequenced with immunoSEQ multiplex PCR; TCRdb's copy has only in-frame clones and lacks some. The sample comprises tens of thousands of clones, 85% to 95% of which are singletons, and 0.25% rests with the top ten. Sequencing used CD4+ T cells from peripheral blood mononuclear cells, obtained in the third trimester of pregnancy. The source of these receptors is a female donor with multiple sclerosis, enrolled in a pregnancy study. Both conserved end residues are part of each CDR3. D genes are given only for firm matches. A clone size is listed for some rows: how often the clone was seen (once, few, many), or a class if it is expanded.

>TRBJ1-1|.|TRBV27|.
CASRGGPLNTEAFF
TGTGCCAGCAGGGGAGGCCCTCTGAACACTGAAGCTTTCTTT
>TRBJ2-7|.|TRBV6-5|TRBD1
CASSYAGTGFNEQYF
TGTGCCAGCAGTTACGCCGGGACAGGGTTCAACGAGCAGTACTTC
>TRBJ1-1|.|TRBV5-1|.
CASSLAQTNTEAFF
TGCGCCAGCAGCTTGGCACAGACGAACACTGAAGCTTTCTTT
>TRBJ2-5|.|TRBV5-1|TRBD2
CASRLLAGGPETQYF
TGCGCCAGCAGGCTTCTAGCGGGAGGGCCGGAGACCCAGTACTTC
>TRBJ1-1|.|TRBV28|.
CASNQVPNTEAFF
TGTGCCAGCAATCAGGTCCCGAACACTGAAGCTTTCTTT
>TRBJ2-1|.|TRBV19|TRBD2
CASPRRAAGGRNNEQFF
TGTGCCAGTCCCCGGAGAGCAGCGGGAGGAAGAAACAATGAGCAGTTCTTC
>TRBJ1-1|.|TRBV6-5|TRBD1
CASRSGTVNTEAFF
TGTGCCAGCAGGTCCGGGACAGTGAACACTGAAGCTTTCTTT
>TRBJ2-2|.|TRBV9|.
CASSPQAADGELFF
TGTGCCAGCAGCCCCCAAGCGGCAGACGGGGAGCTGTTTTTT
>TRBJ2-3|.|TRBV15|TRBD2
CATSRAGLGQDTQYF
TGTGCCACCAGCAGAGCGGGACTAGGGCAAGATACGCAGTATTTT
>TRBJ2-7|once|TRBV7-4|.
CASSPLRQGPYEQYF
TGTGCCAGCAGCCCCCTCAGGCAGGGCCCCTACGAGCAGTACTTC
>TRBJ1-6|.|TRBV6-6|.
CAIGQPNSPLHF
TGTGCCATAGGACAGCCAAATTCACCCCTCCACTTT
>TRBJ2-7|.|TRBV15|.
CATSRDTGYEQYF
TGTGCCACCAGCAGAGATACAGGTTATGAGCAGTACTTC
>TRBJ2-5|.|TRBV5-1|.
CASSLGSGAGETQYF
TGCGCCAGCAGCTTGGGGTCTGGGGCTGGGGAGACCCAGTACTTC
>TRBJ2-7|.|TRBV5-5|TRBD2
CASSSRGTTYEQYF
TGTGCCAGCAGCTCGCGGGGGACCACCTACGAGCAGTACTTC
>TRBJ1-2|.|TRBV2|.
CASSARRESYSYTF
TGTGCCAGCAGTGCCCGGAGGGAGTCCTATAGCTACACCTTC
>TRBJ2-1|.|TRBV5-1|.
CASSLVLDGYNEQFF
TGCGCCAGCAGCTTGGTACTAGATGGCTACAATGAGCAGTTCTTC
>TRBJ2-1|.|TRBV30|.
CAWSPRRDEQFF
TGTGCCTGGAGCCCTAGGAGGGATGAGCAGTTCTTC
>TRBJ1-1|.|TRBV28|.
CASPPQTAMNTEAFF
TGTGCCAGCCCCCCGCAGACTGCTATGAACACTGAAGCTTTCTTT